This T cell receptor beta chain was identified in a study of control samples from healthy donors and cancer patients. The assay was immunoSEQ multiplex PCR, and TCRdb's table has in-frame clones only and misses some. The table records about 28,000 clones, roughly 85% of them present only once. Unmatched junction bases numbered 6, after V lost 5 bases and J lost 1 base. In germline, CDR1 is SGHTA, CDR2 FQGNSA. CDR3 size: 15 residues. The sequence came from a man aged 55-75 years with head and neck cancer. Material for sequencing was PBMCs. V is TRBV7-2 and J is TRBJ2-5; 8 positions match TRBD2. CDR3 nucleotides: TGTGCCAGCAGCCCTAACGGACTAGCCCAAGAGACCCAGTACTTC. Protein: CASSPNGLAQETQYF.